This T cell receptor (beta chain) was sequenced in a study of blood T cells in healthy people across ages. CDR1 is SEHNR, CDR2 FQNEAQ, per germline (reference sequence). V dropped 7 bases and J dropped 7 bases, with 26 bases sitting between them. This CDR3 is 16 amino acids long. Primed by a sample-barcoded 5' primer and a J-beta primer mix, a second PCR proceeded for about 6 to 12 cycles. From the 5' RACE reads, TCRdb called clonotypes with MiXCR, one entry per CDR3 protein. The table lists about 590,000 distinct CDR3 sequences, approximately 30% of them singletons. PBMCs numbering at least 7 million were isolated per sample. This clonotype came up a few times. A much more abundant neighbour one base away suggests this may be a read error.

The sequenced sample was blood. The source is an elderly woman in good health. V and J are TRBV7-9 and TRBJ2-7; TRBD1 might be the D (6 bases). The chain's CDR3 is CASTHSNRATRNEQYF. The CDR3 nucleotides are TGTGCCAGCACCCACTCCAACAGGGCGACTCGGAATGAGCAGTACTTC.